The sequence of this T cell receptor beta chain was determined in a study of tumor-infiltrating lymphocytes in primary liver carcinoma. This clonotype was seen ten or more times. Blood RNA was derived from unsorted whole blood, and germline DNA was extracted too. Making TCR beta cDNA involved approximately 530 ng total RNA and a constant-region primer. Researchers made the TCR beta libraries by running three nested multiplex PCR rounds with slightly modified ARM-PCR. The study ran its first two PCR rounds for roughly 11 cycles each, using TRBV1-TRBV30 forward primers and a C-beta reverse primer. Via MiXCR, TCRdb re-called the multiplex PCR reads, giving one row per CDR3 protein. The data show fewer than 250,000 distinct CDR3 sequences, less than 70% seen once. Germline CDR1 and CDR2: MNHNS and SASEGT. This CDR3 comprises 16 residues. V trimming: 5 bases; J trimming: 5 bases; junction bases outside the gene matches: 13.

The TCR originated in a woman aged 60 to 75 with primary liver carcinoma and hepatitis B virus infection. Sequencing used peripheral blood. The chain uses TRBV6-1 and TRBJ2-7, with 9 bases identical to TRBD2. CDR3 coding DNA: TGTGCCAGCAGTAATTCAGCGCCGGGACTAGCAAACGAGCAGTACTTC. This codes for CASSNSAPGLANEQYF.